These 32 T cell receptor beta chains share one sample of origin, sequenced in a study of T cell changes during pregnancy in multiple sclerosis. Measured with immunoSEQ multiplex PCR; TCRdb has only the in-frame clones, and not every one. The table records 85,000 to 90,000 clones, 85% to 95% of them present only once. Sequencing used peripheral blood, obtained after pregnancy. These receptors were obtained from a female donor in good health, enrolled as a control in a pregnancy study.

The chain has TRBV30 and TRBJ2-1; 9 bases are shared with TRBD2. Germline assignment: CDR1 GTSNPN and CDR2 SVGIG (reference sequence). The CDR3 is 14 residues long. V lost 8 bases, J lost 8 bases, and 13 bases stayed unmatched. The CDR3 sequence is CAAGRGREMDEQFF. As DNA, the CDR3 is TGTGCCGCGGGGCGCGGGAGGGAAATGGATGAGCAGTTCTTC.

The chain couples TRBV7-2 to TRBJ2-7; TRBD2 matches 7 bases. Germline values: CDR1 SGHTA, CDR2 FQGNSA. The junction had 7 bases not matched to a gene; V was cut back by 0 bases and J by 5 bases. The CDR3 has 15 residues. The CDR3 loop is CASSLALARRNEQYF. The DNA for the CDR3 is TGTGCCAGCAGCTTAGCACTAGCGAGAAGGAACGAGCAGTACTTC.

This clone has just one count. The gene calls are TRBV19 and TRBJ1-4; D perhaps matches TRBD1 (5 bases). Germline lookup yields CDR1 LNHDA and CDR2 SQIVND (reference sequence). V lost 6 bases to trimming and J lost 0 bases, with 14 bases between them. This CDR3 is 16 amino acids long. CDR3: CASSRTGSATNEKLFF. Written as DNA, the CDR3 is TGTGCCAGTAGCCGAACAGGTTCCGCAACTAATGAAAAACTGTTTTTT.

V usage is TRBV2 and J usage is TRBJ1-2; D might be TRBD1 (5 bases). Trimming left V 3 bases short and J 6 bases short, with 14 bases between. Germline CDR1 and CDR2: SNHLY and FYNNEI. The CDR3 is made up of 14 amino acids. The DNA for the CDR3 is TGTGCCAGCAGTGAGGGCAGGGCGGGGAATGGCTACACCTTC. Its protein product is CASSEGRAGNGYTF.

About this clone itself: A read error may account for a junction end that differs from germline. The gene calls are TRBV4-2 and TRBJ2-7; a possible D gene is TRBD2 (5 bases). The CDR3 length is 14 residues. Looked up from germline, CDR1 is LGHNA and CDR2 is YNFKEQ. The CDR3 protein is CASSQDQSGGPLDF. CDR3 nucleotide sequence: TGTGCCAGCAGCCAAGATCAGTCCGGCGGGCCCCTGGACTTC.

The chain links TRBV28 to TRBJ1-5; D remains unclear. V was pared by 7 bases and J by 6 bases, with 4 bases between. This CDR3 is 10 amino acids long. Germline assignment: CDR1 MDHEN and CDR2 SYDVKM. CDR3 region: CASIGQPQHF. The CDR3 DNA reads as TGTGCCAGCATCGGTCAGCCCCAGCATTTT.

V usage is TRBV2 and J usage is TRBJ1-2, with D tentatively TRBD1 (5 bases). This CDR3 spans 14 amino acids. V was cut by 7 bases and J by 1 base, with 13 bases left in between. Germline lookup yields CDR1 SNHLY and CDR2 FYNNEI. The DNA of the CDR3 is TGTGCCAGCACCCTAGACAGATATAACTATGGCTACACCTTC. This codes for CASTLDRYNYGYTF.

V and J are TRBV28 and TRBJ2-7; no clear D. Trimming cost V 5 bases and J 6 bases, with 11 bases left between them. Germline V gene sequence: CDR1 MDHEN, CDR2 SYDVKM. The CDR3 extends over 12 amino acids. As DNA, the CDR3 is TGTGCCAGCAGTGGGCCGATGACCGAGCAGTACTTC. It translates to CASSGPMTEQYF. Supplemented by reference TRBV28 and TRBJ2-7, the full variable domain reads DVKVTQSSRYLVKRTGEKVFLECVQDMDHENMFWYRQDPGLGLRLIYFSYDVKMKEKGDIPEGYSVSREKKERFSLILESASTNQTSMYLCASSGPMTEQYFGPGTRLTVT.

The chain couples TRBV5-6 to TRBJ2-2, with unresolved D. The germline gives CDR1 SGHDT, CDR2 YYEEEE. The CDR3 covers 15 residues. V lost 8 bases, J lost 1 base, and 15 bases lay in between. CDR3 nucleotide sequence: TGTGCCAGTTTTGAGTCGTACCAGAACACCGGGGAGCTGTTTTTT. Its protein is CASFESYQNTGELFF. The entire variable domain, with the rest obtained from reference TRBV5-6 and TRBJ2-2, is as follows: DAGVTQSPTHLIKTRGQQVTLRCSPKSGHDTVSWYQQALGQGPQFIFQYYEEEERQRGNFPDRFSGHQFPNYSSELNVNALLLGDSALYLCASFESYQNTGELFFGEGSRLTVL.

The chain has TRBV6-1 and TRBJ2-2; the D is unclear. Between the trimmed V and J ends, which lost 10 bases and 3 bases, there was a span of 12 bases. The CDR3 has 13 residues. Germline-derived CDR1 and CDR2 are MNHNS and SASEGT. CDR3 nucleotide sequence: TGTGCCATAAGCCAAGCCGACACCGGGGAGCTGTTTTTT. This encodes CAISQADTGELFF.

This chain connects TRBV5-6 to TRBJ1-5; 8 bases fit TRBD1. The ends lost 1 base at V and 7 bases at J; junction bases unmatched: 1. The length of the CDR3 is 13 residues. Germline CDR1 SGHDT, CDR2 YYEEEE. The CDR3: CASSLSGGQPQHF. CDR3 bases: TGTGCCAGCAGCTTGTCAGGGGGCCAGCCCCAGCATTTT.

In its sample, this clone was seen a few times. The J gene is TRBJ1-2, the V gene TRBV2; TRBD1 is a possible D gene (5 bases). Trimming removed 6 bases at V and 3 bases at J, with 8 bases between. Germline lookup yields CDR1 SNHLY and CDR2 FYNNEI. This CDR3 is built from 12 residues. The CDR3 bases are TGTGCCAGCAGCGCCAGGGACTATGGCTACACCTTC. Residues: CASSARDYGYTF.

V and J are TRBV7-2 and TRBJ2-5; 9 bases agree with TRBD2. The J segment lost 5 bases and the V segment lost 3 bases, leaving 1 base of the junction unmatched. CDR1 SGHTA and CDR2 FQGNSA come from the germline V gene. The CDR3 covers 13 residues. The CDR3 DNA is TGTGCCAGCAGCTTTGGACTAGCGGAGACCCAGTACTTC. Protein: CASSFGLAETQYF.

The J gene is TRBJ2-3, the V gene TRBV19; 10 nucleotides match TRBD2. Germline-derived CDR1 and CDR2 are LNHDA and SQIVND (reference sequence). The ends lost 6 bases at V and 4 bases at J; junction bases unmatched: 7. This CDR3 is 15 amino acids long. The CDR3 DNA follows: TGTGCCAGTAGATTAGCGGGAGGATCCTCAGATACGCAGTATTTT. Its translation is CASRLAGGSSDTQYF.

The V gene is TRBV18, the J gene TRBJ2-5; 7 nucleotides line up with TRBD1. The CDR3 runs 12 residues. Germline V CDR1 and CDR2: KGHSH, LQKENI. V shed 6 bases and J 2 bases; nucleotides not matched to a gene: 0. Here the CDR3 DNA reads TGTGCCAGCTCGGGACAGCAAGAGACCCAGTACTTC. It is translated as CASSGQQETQYF.

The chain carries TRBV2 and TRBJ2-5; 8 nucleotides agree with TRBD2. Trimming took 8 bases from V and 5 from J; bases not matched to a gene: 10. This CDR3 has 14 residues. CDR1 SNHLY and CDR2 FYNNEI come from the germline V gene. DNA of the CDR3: TGTGCCAGCGGGACGGGAGGGCCGAGGGAGACCCAGTACTTC. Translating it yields CASGTGGPRETQYF. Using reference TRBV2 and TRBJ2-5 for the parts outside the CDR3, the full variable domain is EPEVTQTPSHQVTQMGQEVILRCVPISNHLYFYWYRQILGQKVEFLVSFYNNEISEKSEIFDDQFSVERPDGSNFTLKIRSTKLEDSAMYFCASGTGGPRETQYFGPGTRLLVL.

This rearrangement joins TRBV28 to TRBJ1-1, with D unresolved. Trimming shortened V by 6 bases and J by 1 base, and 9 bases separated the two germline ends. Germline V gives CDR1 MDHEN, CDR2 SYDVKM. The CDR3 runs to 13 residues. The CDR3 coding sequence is TGTGCCAGCAGCAGCTCAGGGAACACTGAAGCTTTCTTT. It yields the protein CASSSSGNTEAFF. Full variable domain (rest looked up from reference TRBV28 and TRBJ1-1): DVKVTQSSRYLVKRTGEKVFLECVQDMDHENMFWYRQDPGLGLRLIYFSYDVKMKEKGDIPEGYSVSREKKERFSLILESASTNQTSMYLCASSSSGNTEAFFGQGTRLTVV.

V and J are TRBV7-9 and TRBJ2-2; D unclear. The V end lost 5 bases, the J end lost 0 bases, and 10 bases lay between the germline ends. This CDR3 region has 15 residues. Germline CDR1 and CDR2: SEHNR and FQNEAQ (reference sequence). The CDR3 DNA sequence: TGTGCCAGCAGCCCCACTGCTGCGAACACCGGGGAGCTGTTTTTT. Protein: CASSPTAANTGELFF.

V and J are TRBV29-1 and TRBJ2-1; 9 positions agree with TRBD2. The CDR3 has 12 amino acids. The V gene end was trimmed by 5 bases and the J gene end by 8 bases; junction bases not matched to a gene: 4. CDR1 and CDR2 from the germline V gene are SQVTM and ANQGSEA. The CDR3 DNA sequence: TGCAGCGTTTGTTCTAGCGGGGATGAGCAGTTCTTC. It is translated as CSVCSSGDEQFF.

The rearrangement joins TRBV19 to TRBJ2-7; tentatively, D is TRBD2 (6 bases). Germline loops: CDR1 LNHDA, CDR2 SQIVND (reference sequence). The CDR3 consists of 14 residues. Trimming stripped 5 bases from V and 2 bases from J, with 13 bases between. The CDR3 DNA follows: TGTGCCAGTAGTCCCGGGGGACTTCCCTACGAGCAGTACTTC. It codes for CASSPGGLPYEQYF. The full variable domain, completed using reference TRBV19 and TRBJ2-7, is DGGITQSPKYLFRKEGQNVTLSCEQNLNHDAMYWYRQDPGQGLRLIYYSQIVNDFQKGDIAEGYSVSREKKESFPLTVTSAQKNPTAFYLCASSPGGLPYEQYFGPGTRLTVT.

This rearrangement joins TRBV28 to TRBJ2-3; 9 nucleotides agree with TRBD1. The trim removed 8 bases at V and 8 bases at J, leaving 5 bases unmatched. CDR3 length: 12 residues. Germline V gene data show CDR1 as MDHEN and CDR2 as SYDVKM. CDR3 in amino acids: CASGQGRGTQYF. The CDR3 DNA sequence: TGTGCCAGCGGACAGGGGCGGGGTACGCAGTATTTT.

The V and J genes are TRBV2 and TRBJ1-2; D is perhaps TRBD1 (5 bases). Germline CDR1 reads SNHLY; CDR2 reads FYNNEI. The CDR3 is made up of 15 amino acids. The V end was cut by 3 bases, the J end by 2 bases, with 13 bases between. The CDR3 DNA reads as TGTGCCAGCAGTGATTTGGGGGGGTCGAACTATGGCTACACCTTC. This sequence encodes CASSDLGGSNYGYTF.

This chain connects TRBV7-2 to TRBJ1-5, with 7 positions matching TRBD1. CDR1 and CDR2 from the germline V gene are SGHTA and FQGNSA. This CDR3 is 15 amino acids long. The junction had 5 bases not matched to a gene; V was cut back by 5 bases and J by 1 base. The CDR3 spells CASSSEQGSNQPQHF. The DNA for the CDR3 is TGTGCCAGCAGCAGTGAACAGGGGAGCAATCAGCCCCAGCATTTT.

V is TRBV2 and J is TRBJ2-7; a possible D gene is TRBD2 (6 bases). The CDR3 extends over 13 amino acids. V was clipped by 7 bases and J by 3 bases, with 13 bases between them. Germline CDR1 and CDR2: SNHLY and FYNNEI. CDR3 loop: CASKETSFYEQYF. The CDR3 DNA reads TGTGCCAGCAAAGAGACTAGTTTCTACGAGCAGTACTTC.

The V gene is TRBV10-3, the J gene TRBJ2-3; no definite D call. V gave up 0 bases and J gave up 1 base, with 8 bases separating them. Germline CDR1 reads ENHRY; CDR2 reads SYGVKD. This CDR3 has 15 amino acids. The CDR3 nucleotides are TGTGCCATCAGTGAGTCTAACAGTCGCACAGATACGCAGTATTTT. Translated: CAISESNSRTDTQYF.

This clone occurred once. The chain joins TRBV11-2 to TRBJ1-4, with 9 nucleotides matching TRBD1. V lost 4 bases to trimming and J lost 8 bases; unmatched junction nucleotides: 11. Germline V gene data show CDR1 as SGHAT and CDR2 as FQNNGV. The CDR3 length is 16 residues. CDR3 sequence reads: CASSSGTGNGQEKLFF. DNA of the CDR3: TGTGCCAGCAGCTCCGGGACAGGGAACGGGCAGGAAAAACTGTTTTTT. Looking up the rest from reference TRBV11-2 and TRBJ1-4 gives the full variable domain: EAGVAQSPRYKIIEKRQSVAFWCNPISGHATLYWYQQILGQGPKLLIQFQNNGVVDDSQLPKDRFSAERLKGVDSTLKIQPAKLEDSAVYLCASSSGTGNGQEKLFFGSGTQLSVL.

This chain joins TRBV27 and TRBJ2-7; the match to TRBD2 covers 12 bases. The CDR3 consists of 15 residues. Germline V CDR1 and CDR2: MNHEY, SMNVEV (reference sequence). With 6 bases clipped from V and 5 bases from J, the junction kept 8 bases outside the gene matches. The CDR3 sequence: CASSLQTSGSDEQYF. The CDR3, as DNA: TGTGCCAGCAGCCTTCAGACTAGCGGGAGTGACGAGCAGTACTTC.

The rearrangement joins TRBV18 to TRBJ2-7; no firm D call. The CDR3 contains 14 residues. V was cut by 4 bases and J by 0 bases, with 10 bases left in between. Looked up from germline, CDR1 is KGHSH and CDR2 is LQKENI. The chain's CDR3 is CASSQTQSSYEQYF. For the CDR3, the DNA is TGTGCCAGCTCACAAACACAGAGCTCCTACGAGCAGTACTTC.

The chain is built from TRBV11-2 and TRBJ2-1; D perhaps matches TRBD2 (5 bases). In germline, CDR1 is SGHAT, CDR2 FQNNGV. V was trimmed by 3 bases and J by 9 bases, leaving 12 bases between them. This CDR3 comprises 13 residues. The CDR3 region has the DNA TGTGCCAGCAGCTTGATCGGAGAGGGTGAGCAGTTCTTC. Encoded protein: CASSLIGEGEQFF.

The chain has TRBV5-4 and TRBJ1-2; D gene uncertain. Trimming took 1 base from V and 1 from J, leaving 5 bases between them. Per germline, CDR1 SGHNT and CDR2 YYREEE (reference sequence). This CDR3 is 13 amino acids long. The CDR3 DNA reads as TGTGCCAGCAGCTTGTCCCGTAACTATGGCTACACCTTC. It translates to CASSLSRNYGYTF.

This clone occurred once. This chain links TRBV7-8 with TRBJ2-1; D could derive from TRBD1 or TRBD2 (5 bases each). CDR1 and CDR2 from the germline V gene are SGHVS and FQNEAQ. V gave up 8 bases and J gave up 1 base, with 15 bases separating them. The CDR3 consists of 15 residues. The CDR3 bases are TGTGCCAGCTCCTTAGACAGCGGATCCTACAATGAGCAGTTCTTC. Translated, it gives CASSLDSGSYNEQFF.

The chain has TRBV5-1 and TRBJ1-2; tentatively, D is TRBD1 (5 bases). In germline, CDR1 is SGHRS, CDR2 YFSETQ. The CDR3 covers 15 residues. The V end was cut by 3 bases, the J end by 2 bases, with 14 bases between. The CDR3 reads CASSSPGGGNYGYTF. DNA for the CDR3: TGCGCCAGCAGCTCCCCGGGCGGGGGGAACTATGGCTACACCTTC.